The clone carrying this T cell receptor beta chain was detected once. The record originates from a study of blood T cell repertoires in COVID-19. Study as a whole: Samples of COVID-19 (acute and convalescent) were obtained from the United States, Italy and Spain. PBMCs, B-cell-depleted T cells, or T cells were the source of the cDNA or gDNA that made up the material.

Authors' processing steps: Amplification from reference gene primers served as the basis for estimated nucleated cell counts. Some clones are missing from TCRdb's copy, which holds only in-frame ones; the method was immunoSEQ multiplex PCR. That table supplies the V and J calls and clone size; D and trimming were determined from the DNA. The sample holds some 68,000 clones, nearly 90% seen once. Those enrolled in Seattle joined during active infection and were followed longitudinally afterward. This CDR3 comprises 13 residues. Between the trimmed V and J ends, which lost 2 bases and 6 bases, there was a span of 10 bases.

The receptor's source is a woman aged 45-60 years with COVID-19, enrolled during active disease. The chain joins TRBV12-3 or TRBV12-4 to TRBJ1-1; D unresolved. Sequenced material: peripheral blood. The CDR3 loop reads CASSLFLPPEAFF. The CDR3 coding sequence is TGTGCCAGCAGTTTATTTCTTCCCCCTGAAGCTTTCTTT.